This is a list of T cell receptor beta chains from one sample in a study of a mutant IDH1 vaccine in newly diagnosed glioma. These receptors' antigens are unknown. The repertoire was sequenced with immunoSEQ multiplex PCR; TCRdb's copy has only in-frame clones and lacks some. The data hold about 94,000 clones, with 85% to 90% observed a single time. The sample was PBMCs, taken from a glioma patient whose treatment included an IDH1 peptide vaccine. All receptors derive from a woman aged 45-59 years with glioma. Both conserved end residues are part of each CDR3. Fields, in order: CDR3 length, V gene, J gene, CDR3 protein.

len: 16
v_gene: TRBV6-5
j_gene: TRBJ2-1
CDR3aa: CASSYSTSGRASEQFF

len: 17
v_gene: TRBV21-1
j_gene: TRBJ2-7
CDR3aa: CASSKGRFRTATYEQYF

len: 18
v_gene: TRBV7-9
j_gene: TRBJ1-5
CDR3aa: CASSLVMEQGYSNQPQHF

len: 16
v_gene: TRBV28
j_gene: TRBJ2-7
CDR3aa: CASSPTHPTGLDEQYF

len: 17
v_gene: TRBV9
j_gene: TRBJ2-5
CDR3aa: CASSVGAGPRRQETQYF

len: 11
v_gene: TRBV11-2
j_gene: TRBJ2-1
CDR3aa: CASWGANEQFF

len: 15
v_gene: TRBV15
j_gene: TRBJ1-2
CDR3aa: CATSRGGEYTYGYTF

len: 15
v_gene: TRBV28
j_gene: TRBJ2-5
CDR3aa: CASSLISGRAETQYF

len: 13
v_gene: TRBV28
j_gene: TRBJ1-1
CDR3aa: CASSLPGSTEAFF

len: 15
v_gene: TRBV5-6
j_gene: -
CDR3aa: CASSPPGQGPYEQYF

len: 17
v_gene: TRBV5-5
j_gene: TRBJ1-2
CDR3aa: CASSLAGQSFPVDGYTF

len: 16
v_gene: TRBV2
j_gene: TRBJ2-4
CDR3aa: CASRTYRGLAKNIQYF

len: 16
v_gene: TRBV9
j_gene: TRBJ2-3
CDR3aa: CASSVGRTGGGDTQYF

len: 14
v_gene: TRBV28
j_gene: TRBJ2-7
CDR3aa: CASSFRQGIYEQYF

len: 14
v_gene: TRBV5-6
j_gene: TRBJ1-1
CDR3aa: CASSLARGDTEAFF

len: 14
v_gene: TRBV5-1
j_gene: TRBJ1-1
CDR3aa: CASSFSADGTEAFF

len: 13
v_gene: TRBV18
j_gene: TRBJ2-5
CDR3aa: CASSPGSQETQYF

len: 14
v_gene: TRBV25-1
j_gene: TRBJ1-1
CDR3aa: CASSEDVLYTEAFF

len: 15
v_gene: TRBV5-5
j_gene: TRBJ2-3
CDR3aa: CASSLTGVKADTQYF

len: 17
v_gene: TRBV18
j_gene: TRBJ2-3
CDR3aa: CASSPPIRGFSTDTQYF

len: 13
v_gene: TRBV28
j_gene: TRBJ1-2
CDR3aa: CASRDPVFYGYTF

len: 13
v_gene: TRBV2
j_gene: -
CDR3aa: CASKGRNSYEQYF

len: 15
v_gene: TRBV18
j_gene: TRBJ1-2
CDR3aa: CASSLESDTTYGYTF

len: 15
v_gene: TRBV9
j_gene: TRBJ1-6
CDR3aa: CASSVAGQGNSPLHF

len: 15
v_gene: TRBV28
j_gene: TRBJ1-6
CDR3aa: CASSDPGQRNSPLHF

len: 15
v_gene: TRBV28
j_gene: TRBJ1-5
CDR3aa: CASSLGSGGNQPQHF

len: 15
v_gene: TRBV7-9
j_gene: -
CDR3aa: CASSSSGRVSYEQYF

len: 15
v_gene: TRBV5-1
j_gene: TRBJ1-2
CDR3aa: CASSATGLRSYGYTF

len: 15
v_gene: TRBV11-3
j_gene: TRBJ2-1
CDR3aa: CASSQRLASYNEQFF

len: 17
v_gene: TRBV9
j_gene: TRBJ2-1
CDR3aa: CASSVVRESGNYNEQFF

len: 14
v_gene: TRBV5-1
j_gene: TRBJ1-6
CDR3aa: CASSPGTEDSPLHF

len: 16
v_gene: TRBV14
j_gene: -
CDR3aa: CASSPRTSGTDYEQYF

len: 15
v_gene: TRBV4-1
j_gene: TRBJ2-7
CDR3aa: CASRASSGRSREQYF

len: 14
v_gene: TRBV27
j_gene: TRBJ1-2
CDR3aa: CASSPRHSNYGYTF

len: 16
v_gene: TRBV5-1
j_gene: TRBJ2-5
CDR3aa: CASSSGPTWARETQYF

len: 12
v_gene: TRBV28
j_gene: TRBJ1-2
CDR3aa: CASRGVGYGYTF

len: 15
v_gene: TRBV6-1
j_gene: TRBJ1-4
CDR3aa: CASSEAPQGYEKLFF

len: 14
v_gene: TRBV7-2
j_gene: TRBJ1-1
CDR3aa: CASSLGGVNTEAFF

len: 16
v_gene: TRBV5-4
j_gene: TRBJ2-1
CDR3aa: CASSLEAGRAHNEQFF

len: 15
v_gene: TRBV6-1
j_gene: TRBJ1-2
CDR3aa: CASSFWTDENYGYTF

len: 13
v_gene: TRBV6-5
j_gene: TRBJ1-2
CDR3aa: CASRDRGNYGYTF

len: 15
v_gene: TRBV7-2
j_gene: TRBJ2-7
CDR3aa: CASSLQSGRVYEQYF

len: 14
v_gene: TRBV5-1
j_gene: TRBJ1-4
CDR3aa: CASSFGQGNEKLFF

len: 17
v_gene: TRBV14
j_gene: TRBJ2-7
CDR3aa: CASSPRTSGSSAYEQYF

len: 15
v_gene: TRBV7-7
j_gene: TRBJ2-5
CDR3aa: CASSLGGVGGETQYF

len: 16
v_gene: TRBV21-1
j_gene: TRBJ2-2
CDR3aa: CASSKVQTGKAGELFF

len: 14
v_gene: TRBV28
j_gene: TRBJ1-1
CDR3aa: CASRTQGWDTEAFF

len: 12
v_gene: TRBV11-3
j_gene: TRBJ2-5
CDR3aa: CASSLDRETQYF

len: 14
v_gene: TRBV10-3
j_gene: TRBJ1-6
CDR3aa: CAFPGRAEPSPLHF

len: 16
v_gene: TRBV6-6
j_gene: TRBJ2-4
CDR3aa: CASSSGQGVAKNIQYF

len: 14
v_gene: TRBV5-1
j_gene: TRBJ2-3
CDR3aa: CASRSGRAPDTQYF

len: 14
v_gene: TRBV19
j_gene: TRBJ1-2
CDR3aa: CASSPGQARGGYTF

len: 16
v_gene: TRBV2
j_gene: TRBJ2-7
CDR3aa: CASSGTSGRMTYEQYF

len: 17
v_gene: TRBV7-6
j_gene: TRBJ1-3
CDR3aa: CASSPGQGAFSGNTIYF

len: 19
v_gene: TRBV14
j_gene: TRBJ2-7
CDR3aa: CASSSRGLAGARPTYEQYF

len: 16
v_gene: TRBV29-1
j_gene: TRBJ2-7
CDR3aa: CSVEGTPGLASYEQYF

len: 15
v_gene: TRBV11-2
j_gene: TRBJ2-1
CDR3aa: CASSLLPSGSNEQFF